This T cell receptor (beta chain) was retrieved from a study of shared clonotypes between healthy human individuals. The CDR3 covers 16 residues. Trimming removed 2 bases at V and 3 bases at J, with 16 bases between. Germline-derived CDR1 and CDR2 are MNHEY and SVGAGI. Some clones are missing from TCRdb's copy, which holds only in-frame ones; the method was immunoSEQ multiplex PCR. This table holds 2.5 million or so clones, 90% to 95% found once. This TCR was sampled from a man aged 18 to 30 in good health. This rearrangement joins TRBV6-5 to TRBJ1-2; TRBD1 is a possible D gene (6 bases). The sequenced material came from naive CD4+ T cells sorted from blood. The sample's subset: CD45RA+ positively selected. CDR3 bases: TGTGCCAGCAGTTACGGGGGGGCACGGAGGGACTATGGCTACACCTTC. This gives the protein CASSYGGARRDYGYTF.